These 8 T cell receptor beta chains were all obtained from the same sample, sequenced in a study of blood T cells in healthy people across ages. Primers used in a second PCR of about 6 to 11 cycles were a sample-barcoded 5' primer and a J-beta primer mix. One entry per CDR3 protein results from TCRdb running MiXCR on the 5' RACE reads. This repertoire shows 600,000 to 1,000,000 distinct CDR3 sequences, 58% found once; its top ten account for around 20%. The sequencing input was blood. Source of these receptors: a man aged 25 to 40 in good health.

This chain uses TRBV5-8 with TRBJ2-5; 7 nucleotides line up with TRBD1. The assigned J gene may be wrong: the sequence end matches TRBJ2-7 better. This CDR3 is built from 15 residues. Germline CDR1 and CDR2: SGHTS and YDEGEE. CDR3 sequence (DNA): TGTGCCAGCAGCCAGGGACAGCCCTTCTCCTACGAGCAGTACTTC. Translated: CASSQGQPFSYEQYF.

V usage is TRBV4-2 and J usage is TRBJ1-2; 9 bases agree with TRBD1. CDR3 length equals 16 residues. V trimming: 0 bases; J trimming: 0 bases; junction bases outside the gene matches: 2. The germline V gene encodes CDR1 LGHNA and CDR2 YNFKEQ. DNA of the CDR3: TGTGCCAGCAGCCAAGAAACAGGGGGCACTAACTATGGCTACACCTTC. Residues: CASSQETGGTNYGYTF.

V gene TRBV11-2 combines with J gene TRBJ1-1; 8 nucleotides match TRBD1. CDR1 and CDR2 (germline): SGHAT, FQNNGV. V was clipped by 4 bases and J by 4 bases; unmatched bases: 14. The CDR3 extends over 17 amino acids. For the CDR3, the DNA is TGTGCCAGCAGCTCCACAGGGGGATCAGTTTCGGTCACTGAAGCTTTCTTT. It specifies CASSSTGGSVSVTEAFF.

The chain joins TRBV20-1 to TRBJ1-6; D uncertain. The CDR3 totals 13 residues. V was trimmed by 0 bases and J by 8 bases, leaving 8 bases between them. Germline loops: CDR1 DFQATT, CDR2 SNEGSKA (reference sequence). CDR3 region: CSARDWSDSPLHF. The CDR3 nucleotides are TGCAGTGCTAGAGATTGGTCGGATTCACCCCTCCACTTT.

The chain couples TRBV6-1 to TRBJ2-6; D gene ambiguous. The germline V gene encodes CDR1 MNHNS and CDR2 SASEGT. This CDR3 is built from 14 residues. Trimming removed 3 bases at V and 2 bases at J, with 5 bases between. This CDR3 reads CASSDGTGANVLTF. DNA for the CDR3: TGTGCCAGCAGTGATGGAACTGGGGCCAACGTCCTGACTTTC.

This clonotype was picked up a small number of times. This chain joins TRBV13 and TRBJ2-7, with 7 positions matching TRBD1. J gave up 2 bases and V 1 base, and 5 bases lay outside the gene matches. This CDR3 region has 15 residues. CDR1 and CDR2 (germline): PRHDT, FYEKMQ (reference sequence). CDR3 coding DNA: TGTGCCAGCAGCTTAGTAAGGGACAGCACCTACGAGCAGTACTTC. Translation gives CASSLVRDSTYEQYF.

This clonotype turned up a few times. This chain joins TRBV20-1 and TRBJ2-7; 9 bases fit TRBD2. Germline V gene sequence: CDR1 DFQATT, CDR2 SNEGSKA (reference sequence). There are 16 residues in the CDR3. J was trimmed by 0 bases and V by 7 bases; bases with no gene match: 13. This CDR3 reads CSVAGVSSRSSYEQYF. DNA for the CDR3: TGCAGTGTAGCGGGGGTATCCTCTAGGAGCTCCTACGAGCAGTACTTC.

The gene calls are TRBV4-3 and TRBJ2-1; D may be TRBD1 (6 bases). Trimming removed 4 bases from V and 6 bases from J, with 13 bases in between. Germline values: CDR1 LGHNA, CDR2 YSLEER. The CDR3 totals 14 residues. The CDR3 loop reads CASSPGTRLNEQFF. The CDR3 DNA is TGCGCCAGCAGCCCTGGGACACGTCTCAATGAGCAGTTCTTC.